This T cell receptor (beta chain) originates from a study of T cell responses to AZD1222 COVID-19 vaccine. General observations from the study: No day 14 peak samples; only post-peak repertoires were characterized. White British people made up most donors, females outnumbered males, and clonal diversity was possibly underestimated. The CD4 TCRs associated with vaccination extended across spike and predominated at 160-218 and 743-854.

About this clone itself: Antigen specificity is unknown.

Germline V gene data show CDR1 as MNHEY and CDR2 as SMNVEV (reference sequence). The CDR3 is made up of 12 amino acids. V lost 2 bases and J lost 5, with 7 bases in between. Clones were read by immunoSEQ multiplex PCR, and TCRdb kept only the in-frame ones, dropping some. The sample carries more than 80,000 clones, around 93% recorded once. Sequencing was performed on peripheral blood, taken 28 days after the second AZD1222 dose. The sequence was obtained from an adult who received the AZD1222 COVID-19 vaccine. V is TRBV27 and J is TRBJ2-7; D unclear. This chain's CDR3 is CASSLGSDEQYF. The CDR3 bases are TGTGCCAGCAGTTTAGGCAGTGACGAGCAGTACTTC.